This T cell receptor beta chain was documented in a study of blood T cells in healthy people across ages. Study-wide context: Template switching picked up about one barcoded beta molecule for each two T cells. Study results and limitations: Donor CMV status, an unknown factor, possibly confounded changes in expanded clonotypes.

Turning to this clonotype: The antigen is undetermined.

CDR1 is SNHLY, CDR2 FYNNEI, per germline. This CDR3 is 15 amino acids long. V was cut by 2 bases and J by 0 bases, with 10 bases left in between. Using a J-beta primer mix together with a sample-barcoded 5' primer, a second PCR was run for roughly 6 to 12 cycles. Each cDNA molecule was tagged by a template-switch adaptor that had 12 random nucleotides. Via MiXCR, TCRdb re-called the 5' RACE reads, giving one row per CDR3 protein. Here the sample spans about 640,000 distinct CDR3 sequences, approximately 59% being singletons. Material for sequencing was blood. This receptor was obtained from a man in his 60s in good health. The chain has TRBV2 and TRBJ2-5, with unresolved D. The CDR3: CASSESSSYQETQYF. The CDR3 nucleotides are TGTGCCAGCAGTGAATCTTCCTCTTACCAAGAGACCCAGTACTTC. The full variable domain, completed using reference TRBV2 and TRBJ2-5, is EPEVTQTPSHQVTQMGQEVILRCVPISNHLYFYWYRQILGQKVEFLVSFYNNEISEKSEIFDDQFSVERPDGSNFTLKIRSTKLEDSAMYFCASSESSSYQETQYFGPGTRLLVL.